This entry lists 2 T cell receptor beta chains sequenced from one sample in a study of CD8+ T cells in alopecia areata. RNA extraction and reverse transcription yielded cDNA as sequencing template. Profiled with immunoSEQ multiplex PCR; TCRdb holds only in-frame clones, not every one. The sample consists of 200,000 to 250,000 clones, about two thirds of them appearing once. The sample consisted of CD4+ T cells sorted from blood, taken at week 0. The receptor set was obtained from a human donor with alopecia areata.

This clone was recorded only once. The V call is TRBV5-6, the J call TRBJ2-7, with TRBD1 identical over 8 bases. V was clipped by 4 bases and J by 4 bases; unmatched bases: 7. The CDR3 spans 14 residues. Per the germline V gene, CDR1 is SGHDT and CDR2 is YYEEEE. CDR3 DNA: TGTGCCAGCAGCCAAATTTGGGACAGGTACGAGCAGTACTTC. Translation: CASSQIWDRYEQYF.

This chain joins TRBV5-1 and TRBJ1-1; unclear D gene. Trimming pared 0 bases from V and 0 bases from J, leaving 6 bases between. The CDR3 runs to 14 residues. Per germline, CDR1 SGHRS and CDR2 YFSETQ. CDR3 coding DNA: TGCGCCAGCAGCTTGGGACATTTGAACACTGAAGCTTTCTTT. Amino acids: CASSLGHLNTEAFF.